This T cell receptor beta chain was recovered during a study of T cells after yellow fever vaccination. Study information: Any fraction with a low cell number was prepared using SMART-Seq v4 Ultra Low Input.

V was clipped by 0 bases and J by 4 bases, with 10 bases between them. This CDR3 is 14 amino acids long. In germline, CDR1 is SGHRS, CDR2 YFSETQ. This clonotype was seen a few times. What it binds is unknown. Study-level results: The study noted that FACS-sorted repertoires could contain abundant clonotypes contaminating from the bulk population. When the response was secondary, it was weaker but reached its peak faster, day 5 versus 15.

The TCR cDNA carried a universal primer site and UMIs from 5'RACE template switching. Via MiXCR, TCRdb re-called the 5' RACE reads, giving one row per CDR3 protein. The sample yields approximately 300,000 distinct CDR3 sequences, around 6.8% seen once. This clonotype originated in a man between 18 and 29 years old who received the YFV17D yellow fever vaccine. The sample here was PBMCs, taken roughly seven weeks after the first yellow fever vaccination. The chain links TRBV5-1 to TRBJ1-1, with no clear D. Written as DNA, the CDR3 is TGCGCCAGCAGCTTGGTAGGCAGCATCACTGAAGCTTTCTTT. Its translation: CASSLVGSITEAFF. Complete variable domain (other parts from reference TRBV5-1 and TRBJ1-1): KAGVTQTPRYLIKTRGQQVTLSCSPISGHRSVSWYQQTPGQGLQFLFEYFSETQRNKGNFPGRFSGRQFSNSRSEMNVSTLELGDSALYLCASSLVGSITEAFFGQGTRLTVV.